This entry features one T cell receptor (beta chain) sequence. What it binds is not known. Clones were read by immunoSEQ multiplex PCR, and TCRdb kept only the in-frame ones, dropping some. The top ten hold around 2.8% of the sample, which has around 17,000 clones, roughly 80% seen once. Germline V gene lookup returns CDR1 SGHNT and CDR2 YENEEA. V was cut by 5 bases and J by 2 bases, with 7 bases left in between. The CDR3 has 12 amino acids. This entry is derived from a study of T cells after posttransplantation cyclophosphamide. Findings and caveats of the study: TRB clonality was highly associated with recipient CMV seropositivity and reactivation. Donor CD8+ memory clones often dominated recipient blood repertoires at later times. TRB overlap between skin or GI tissue T cells and blood was limited.

Sampled 1 year posttransplant, controls received myeloablative marrow transplants, methotrexate and a calcineurin inhibitor. The rearrangement uses TRBV11-3 and TRBJ2-7; no clear D. This clonotype was obtained from a male patient between 25 and 39 years old who received an allogeneic stem cell transplant from an unrelated donor, was CMV-positive, and had acute and chronic GVHD. Some T cells could come from the graft donor. The sample was PBMCs, taken around 64 weeks after allogeneic stem cell transplant with calcineurin inhibitor and methotrexate. CDR3 in DNA: TGTGCCAGCAGCAGCGCCCCCTACGAGCAGTACTTC. Encoded protein: CASSSAPYEQYF.